The rows below give T cell receptor beta chains drawn from one sample of a study of shared clonotypes between healthy human individuals. The assay was immunoSEQ multiplex PCR, and TCRdb's table has in-frame clones only and misses some. Of around 2,000,000 clones in the sample, approximately 94% were seen once. The sequencing input was naive CD8+ T cells sorted from blood. These receptors originate from a man between 18 and 35 years old in good health. CDR3s include the opening cysteine and the closing phenylalanine or tryptophan. A D gene is named only where the DNA matches it firmly. Clone size is not always given. Where it is, it says once, few, many or a class for expanded clones.

j_call | clone_size | v_call | d_call | cdr3_nt | cdr3_aa
TRBJ2-2 | - | TRBV11-2 | TRBD1 | TGTGCCAGCAGCTTAGTTAGTCGACAGGGGATCGGGGAGCTGTTTTTT | CASSLVSRQGIGELFF
TRBJ2-7 | once | TRBV4-1 | - | TGCGCCAGCAGCCAAGATGGTGGCACAGTACTCTACGAGCAGTACTTC | CASSQDGGTVLYEQYF
TRBJ2-1 | - | TRBV11-2 | - | TGTGCCAGCAGCTCTAGCCCAATGTCAGGGTACAATGAGCAGTTCTTC | CASSSSPMSGYNEQFF
TRBJ2-7 | - | TRBV27 | - | TGTGCCAGCAGTTCCCGTCTGGGATACTACGAGCAGTACTTC | CASSSRLGYYEQYF
TRBJ1-2 | - | TRBV9 | - | TGTGCCAGCAGCGTAGCCGTAGAGGAAGACCATGGCTACACCTTC | CASSVAVEEDHGYTF
TRBJ2-1 | - | TRBV4-1 | - | TGCGCCAGCAGCCTACAACAGAGCTCCTACAATGAGCAGTTCTTC | CASSLQQSSYNEQFF
TRBJ2-2 | once | TRBV11-2 | - | TGTGCCAGCAGCTTTACAGGATTCACCGGGGAGCTGTTTTTT | CASSFTGFTGELFF
TRBJ1-4 | - | TRBV5-6 | - | TGTGCCAGCAGCCTCGGGACAACTAATGAAAAACTGTTTTTT | CASSLGTTNEKLFF
TRBJ2-7 | - | TRBV4-1 | - | TGCGCCAGCAGCCAAGAAGTGGCAGGCTTTTCCTACGAGCAGTACTTC | CASSQEVAGFSYEQYF
TRBJ2-2 | - | TRBV7-8 | - | TGTGCCAGCAGCTTACCAGGTCCCGTAGGGGAGCTGTTTTTT | CASSLPGPVGELFF
TRBJ2-2 | - | TRBV7-9 | TRBD2 | TGTGCCAGCAGCTTAGTAAGCGGGGGGCCATCTGGGGAGCTGTTTTTT | CASSLVSGGPSGELFF
TRBJ1-2 | - | TRBV2 | TRBD1 | TGTGCCAGCAGTGAACCGGGACAGGCGGCCTATGGCTACACCTTC | CASSEPGQAAYGYTF
TRBJ2-7 | - | TRBV5-4 | TRBD2 | TGTGCCAGCAGCTTGGTAGCTAGCGGGGGAGTGGACGAGCAGTACTTC | CASSLVASGGVDEQYF
TRBJ1-1 | - | TRBV19 | - | TGTGCCAGTAGTTCCCTTAGGACTTCCTACGGGACTGAAGCTTTCTTT | CASSSLRTSYGTEAFF
TRBJ2-7 | once | TRBV29-1 | TRBD2 | TGCAGCGTTGCTGGGGAGGGGACGAGGGACGAGCAGTACTTC | CSVAGEGTRDEQYF
TRBJ1-5 | - | TRBV5-6 | - | TGTGCCAGCAGCTATGGGACGGGTCAGCCCCAGCATTTT | CASSYGTGQPQHF
TRBJ2-5 | - | TRBV5-6 | - | TGTGCCAGCAGCTTGGTTTGGGGAGTCGAGGAGACCCAGTACTTC | CASSLVWGVEETQYF
TRBJ2-1 | - | TRBV5-6 | - | TGTGCCAGCAGCTTGACGTTGAATGAGCAGTTCTTC | CASSLTLNEQFF
TRBJ2-5 | - | TRBV5-4 | - | TGTGCCAGCAGCACACCGGGGTCAGTGGAGACCCAGTACTTC | CASSTPGSVETQYF
TRBJ1-6 | - | TRBV13 | - | TGTGCCAGCAGCTCCACGCAGGATTCACCCCTCCACTTT | CASSSTQDSPLHF
TRBJ1-2 | - | TRBV4-1 | TRBD1 | TGCGCCAGCAGCCAAGCCGGGACAGTCGGCTACACCTTC | CASSQAGTVGYTF
TRBJ2-1 | - | TRBV7-2 | - | TGTGCCAGCAGCCCCGGGCGGTACTACAATGAGCAGTTCTTC | CASSPGRYYNEQFF
TRBJ2-2 | - | TRBV5-1 | - | TGCGCCAGCAGCTTGGAAGACGCGGTTAGTTCCTCGACCACCGGGGAGCTGTTTTTT | CASSLEDAVSSSTTGELFF
TRBJ1-2 | - | TRBV7-2 | TRBD1 | TGTGCCAGCAGCTTAGAGGGGACAGGGGTCCTCTATGGCTACACCTTC | CASSLEGTGVLYGYTF
TRBJ1-6 | - | TRBV7-9 | - | TGTGCCAGCAGCGCCTCAGCCGGGGGTGGAAATTCACCCCTCCACTTT | CASSASAGGGNSPLHF
TRBJ2-7 | - | TRBV11-3 | TRBD1 | TGTGCCAGCAGCCCGCAGGACAGGGGCTACGAGCAGTACTTC | CASSPQDRGYEQYF
TRBJ2-1 | - | TRBV4-3 | - | TGCGCCAGCAGCCCTGGGGCCTCCTACAATGAGCAGTTCTTC | CASSPGASYNEQFF
TRBJ2-7 | - | TRBV19 | TRBD2 | TGTGCCAGTAGTATTGCAGCGGGAGAGGGCTACGAGCAGTACTTC | CASSIAAGEGYEQYF
TRBJ1-2 | once | TRBV14 | TRBD1 | TGTGCCAGCAGCCCCAGGGGGCTTCTCTATGGCTACACCTTC | CASSPRGLLYGYTF
TRBJ2-2 | - | TRBV4-1 | TRBD2 | TGCGCCAGCAGCCACATATACGGGACTAGCGGATTAAACACCGGGGAGCTGTTTTTT | CASSHIYGTSGLNTGELFF
TRBJ2-5 | - | TRBV5-1 | TRBD2 | TGCGCCAGCAGCTTGATGCCTAGCGGGTCAGAGACCCAGTACTTC | CASSLMPSGSETQYF
TRBJ1-3 | - | TRBV6-1 | - | TGTGCCAGCAGTGAAGGACCAGGGTATGCGGGAAACACCATATATTTT | CASSEGPGYAGNTIYF
TRBJ2-1 | - | TRBV6-6 | - | TGTGCCACCGTCAGGGGAAATGAGCAGTTCTTC | CATVRGNEQFF
TRBJ2-7 | - | TRBV4-3 | - | TGCGCCAGCAGCCAATATGAGGTTTCCTACGAGCAGTACTTC | CASSQYEVSYEQYF
TRBJ2-7 | - | TRBV9 | - | TGTGCCAGCAGCACCTCAGGGGGGTACGAGCAGTACTTC | CASSTSGGYEQYF
TRBJ1-2 | - | TRBV6-5 | - | TGTGCCAGCAGTTACTCTCCCGCTTCCTATGGCTACACCTTC | CASSYSPASYGYTF
TRBJ2-2 | - | TRBV5-1 | - | TGCGCCAGCAGCATGTTCGCCGAGGGGACCGGGGAGCTGTTTTTT | CASSMFAEGTGELFF
TRBJ1-2 | - | TRBV15 | - | TGTGCCACCAGCACCGGCGGCAGAGATCTGATGTCCCATAATGGCTACACCTTC | CATSTGGRDLMSHNGYTF
TRBJ2-1 | once | TRBV28 | - | TGTGCCAGCAGTTTATACGAGGGGGGGTCCTACAATGAGCAGTTCTTC | CASSLYEGGSYNEQFF
TRBJ2-4 | - | TRBV2 | - | TGTGCCAGCAGCGGGGAAATTGAGACGGAATACATTCAGTACTTC | CASSGEIETEYIQYF
TRBJ2-6 | once | TRBV7-8 | - | TGTGCCAGCATCCTAGACCTCCCTGGGGCCAACGTCCTGACTTTC | CASILDLPGANVLTF
TRBJ2-5 | once | TRBV9 | - | TGTGCCAGCAGCGTAGCGGGGACCCAAGAGACCCAGTACTTC | CASSVAGTQETQYF
TRBJ2-3 | once | TRBV27 | TRBD2 | TGTGCCAGCGACTCCGGGACTAGCGGGAGCAGGAACCAGTATTTT | CASDSGTSGSRNQYF
TRBJ2-3 | - | TRBV5-4 | - | TGTGCCAGCAGCTTGTTCGCGGGGTCTAGCACAGATACGCAGTATTTT | CASSLFAGSSTDTQYF
TRBJ2-5 | - | TRBV25-1 | - | TGTGCCAGCAGTGACAGGGTCTGGGAAGAGACCCAGTACTTC | CASSDRVWEETQYF
TRBJ1-1 | - | TRBV5-6 | - | TGTGCCAGCAGCTTGCTCGGCTCTGAAGCTTTCTTT | CASSLLGSEAFF
TRBJ2-3 | - | TRBV19 | - | TGTGCCAGTAGGGATCGGGGGCTGAGCACAGATACGCAGTATTTT | CASRDRGLSTDTQYF
TRBJ1-2 | few | TRBV9 | - | TGTGCCAGCAGCGTATGGTCAGGGGCGGGTGGCTACACCTTC | CASSVWSGAGGYTF
TRBJ2-7 | - | TRBV27 | TRBD2 | TGTGCCAGCAGTTTAAGTAGCGGGAGCATTTACGAGCAGTACTTC | CASSLSSGSIYEQYF
TRBJ1-1 | - | TRBV9 | TRBD1 | TGTGCCAGCAGCGTAGCTCCAGGGGGCGGGACTGAAGCTTTCTTT | CASSVAPGGGTEAFF
TRBJ2-5 | - | TRBV4-1 | TRBD2 | TGCGCCAGCAGCCAAGTTGCGGGAGTGCGGGAGACCCAGTACTTC | CASSQVAGVRETQYF
TRBJ2-7 | few | TRBV27 | TRBD2 | TGTGCCAGCAGTAATTACCCTCCGGGACTAGCGGGAGGGGCTTACGAGCAGTACTTC | CASSNYPPGLAGGAYEQYF
TRBJ1-2 | - | TRBV9 | - | TGTGCCAGCAGCGGGGACGGCACATATGGCTACACCTTC | CASSGDGTYGYTF
TRBJ2-1 | once | TRBV28 | - | TGTGCCAGCAGTAATCGACTTGGCAATGAGCAGTTCTTC | CASSNRLGNEQFF
TRBJ2-7 | - | TRBV6-6 | TRBD2 | TGTGCCAGCAGTTACGCGGGAGAACTCGACGAGCAGTACTTC | CASSYAGELDEQYF
TRBJ2-3 | - | TRBV30 | - | TGTGCCTGGAGCCTTACCACTTCCTGGGCTAGCACAGATACGCAGTATTTT | CAWSLTTSWASTDTQYF